One and the same sample provided the 3 T cell receptor beta chains below, sequenced in a study of T-cell reconstitution after alpha-beta-depleted transplantation in children (dated by TCRdb to the mid-2010s). Library construction relied on PCR. Sequencing instrument: Illumina HiSeq 2500. To normalize quantification of the TCRbeta repertoire, the TCR libraries were built with molecular barcoding that relied on unique molecular identifiers. The public sequencing data were trimmed at Q25 with fastp and processed into clonotypes with MiXCR by TCRdb, which kept only in-frame beta chains. Rows matching on CDR3 protein sequence are summarized as one entry with the most common DNA and genes. The sample table lists about 980,000 distinct CDR3 sequences, roughly 31% of them with a count of one. Over 25% of the sample is in the top ten clones. The intended sense of this specimen's treatment or condition label: allogeneic hematopoietic cell transplantation with graft depleted of TCRalphabeta T cells and CD19 B cells.

The material sequenced was PBMCs, mostly from graft donor cells, taken 360 days after TCRalphabeta/CD19-depleted stem cell transplant. These receptors came from a boy in the first two years of life who had a stem cell transplant for SCID, so the T cells may come from the graft donor.

This clonotype was detected a few times. The chain combines TRBV20-1 with TRBJ1-4, with TRBD1 matching 8 bases. The CDR3 is 14 amino acids. Germline V gene sequence: CDR1 DFQATT, CDR2 SNEGSKA (reference sequence). The V segment lost 0 bases and the J segment 8 bases; nucleotides outside the gene matches: 5. The CDR3 protein is CSARDLAGGEKLFF. CDR3 in DNA: TGCAGTGCTAGAGATCTGGCAGGGGGCGAAAAACTGTTTTTT.

The chain is built from TRBV13 and TRBJ2-2; 8 positions agree with TRBD1. CDR1 and CDR2 from the germline V gene are PRHDT and FYEKMQ (reference sequence). This CDR3 is built from 16 residues. Losses at the gene ends were 3 bases for V and 3 bases for J; bases not matched to a gene: 6. This chain's CDR3 is CASSFLTGAHTGELFF. In DNA, the CDR3 is TGTGCCAGCAGCTTTCTGACAGGGGCGCACACCGGGGAGCTGTTTTTT.

In nucleotides, the CDR3 is TGTGCCAGCAGCTTGGGAGTCGATGCGCAGTACTTC. Residues: CASSLGVDAQYF. The rearrangement uses TRBV7-2 and TRBJ2-7; TRBD2 is a possible D gene (5 bases). V lost 3 bases to trimming and J lost 9 bases, with 12 bases between them. This CDR3 is 12 amino acids long. Germline values: CDR1 SGHTA, CDR2 FQGNSA.